This T cell receptor (beta chain) was recorded in a study of blood T cell repertoires in COVID-19. CDR1 SGHRS and CDR2 YFSETQ come from the germline V gene. This CDR3 has 17 residues. V gave up 3 bases and J gave up 0 bases, with 16 bases separating them. Assay: immunoSEQ multiplex PCR; the TCRdb copy retains only in-frame clones and omits some. Altogether fewer than 700,000 clones are present, about 89% being singletons, with the ten largest covering roughly 8.3%. This TCR was recovered from a woman in her 50s with COVID-19, enrolled during active disease. V gene TRBV5-1 combines with J gene TRBJ2-1; possible D gene TRBD2, 5 bases. Source material: peripheral blood. CDR3 amino acids: CASSSGLVLSSYNEQFF. In DNA, the CDR3 is TGCGCCAGCAGCTCCGGACTTGTCTTGAGCTCCTACAATGAGCAGTTCTTC.